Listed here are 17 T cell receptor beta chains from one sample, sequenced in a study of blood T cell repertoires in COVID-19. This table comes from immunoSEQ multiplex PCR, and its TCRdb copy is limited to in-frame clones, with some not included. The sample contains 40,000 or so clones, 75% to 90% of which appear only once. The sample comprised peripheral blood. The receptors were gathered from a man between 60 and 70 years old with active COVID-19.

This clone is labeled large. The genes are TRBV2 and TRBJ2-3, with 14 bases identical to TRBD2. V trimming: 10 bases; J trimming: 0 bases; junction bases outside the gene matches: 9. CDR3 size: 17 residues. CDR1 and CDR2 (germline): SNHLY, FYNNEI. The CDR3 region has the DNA TGTGCCACCGAGACTAGCGGGAGGGATGTCAGCACAGATACGCAGTATTTT. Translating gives CATETSGRDVSTDTQYF.

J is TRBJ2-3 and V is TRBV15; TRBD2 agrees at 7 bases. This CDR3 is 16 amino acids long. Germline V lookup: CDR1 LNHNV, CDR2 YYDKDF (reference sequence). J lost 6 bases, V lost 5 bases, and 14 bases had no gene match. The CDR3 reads CATSGPIGGGADTQYF. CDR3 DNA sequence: TGTGCCACCAGCGGGCCGATCGGGGGAGGGGCGGATACGCAGTATTTT.

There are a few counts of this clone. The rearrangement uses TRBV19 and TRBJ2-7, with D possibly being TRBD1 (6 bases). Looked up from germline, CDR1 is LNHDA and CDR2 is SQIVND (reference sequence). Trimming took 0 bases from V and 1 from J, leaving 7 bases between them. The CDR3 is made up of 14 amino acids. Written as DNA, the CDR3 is TGTGCCAGTAGTATAGAGGACAGATCCTACGAGCAGTACTTC. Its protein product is CASSIEDRSYEQYF.

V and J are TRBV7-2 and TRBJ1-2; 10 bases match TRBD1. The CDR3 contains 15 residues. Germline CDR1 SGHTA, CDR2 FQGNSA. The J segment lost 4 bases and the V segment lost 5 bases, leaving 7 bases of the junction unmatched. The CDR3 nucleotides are TGTGCCAGCAGCCCTTCGACAGGGGGCGGCTATGGCTACACCTTC. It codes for CASSPSTGGGYGYTF.

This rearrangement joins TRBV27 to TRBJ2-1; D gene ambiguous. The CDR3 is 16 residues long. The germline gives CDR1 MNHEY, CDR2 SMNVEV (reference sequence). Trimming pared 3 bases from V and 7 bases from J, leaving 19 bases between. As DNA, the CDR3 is TGTGCCAGCAGTTTTATCATGCAGAGGCCAAAGAATGAGCAGTTCTTC. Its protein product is CASSFIMQRPKNEQFF.

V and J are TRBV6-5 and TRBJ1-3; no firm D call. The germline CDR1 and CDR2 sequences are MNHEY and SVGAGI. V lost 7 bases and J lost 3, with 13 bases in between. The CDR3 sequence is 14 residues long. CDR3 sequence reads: CASTGRRGGNTIYF. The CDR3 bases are TGTGCCAGCACGGGTAGAAGAGGTGGAAACACCATATATTTT.

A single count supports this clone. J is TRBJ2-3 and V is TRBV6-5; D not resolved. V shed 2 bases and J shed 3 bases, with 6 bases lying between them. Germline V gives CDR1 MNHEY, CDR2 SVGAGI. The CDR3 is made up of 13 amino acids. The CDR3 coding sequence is TGTGCCAGCAGTTACCGTTCGACAGATACGCAGTATTTT. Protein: CASSYRSTDTQYF.

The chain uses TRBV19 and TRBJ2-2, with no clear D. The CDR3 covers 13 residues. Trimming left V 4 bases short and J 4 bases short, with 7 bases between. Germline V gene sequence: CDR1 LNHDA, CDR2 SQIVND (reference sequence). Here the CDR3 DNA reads TGTGCCAGTAGTACGGCGGCCACCGGGGAGCTGTTTTTT. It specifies CASSTAATGELFF.

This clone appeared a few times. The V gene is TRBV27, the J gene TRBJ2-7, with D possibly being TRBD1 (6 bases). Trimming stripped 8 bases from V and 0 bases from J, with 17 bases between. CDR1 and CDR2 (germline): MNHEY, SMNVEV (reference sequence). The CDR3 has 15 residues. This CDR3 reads CASLERTAGSYEQYF. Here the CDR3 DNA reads TGTGCCAGCCTCGAACGGACAGCAGGCTCCTACGAGCAGTACTTC.

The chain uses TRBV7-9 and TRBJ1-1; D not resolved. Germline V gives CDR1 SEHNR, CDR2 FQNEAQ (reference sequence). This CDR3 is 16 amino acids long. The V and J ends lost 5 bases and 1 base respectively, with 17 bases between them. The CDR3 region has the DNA TGTGCCAGCAGCGACTCTCTGGGAGAAGGGAACACTGAAGCTTTCTTT. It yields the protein CASSDSLGEGNTEAFF.

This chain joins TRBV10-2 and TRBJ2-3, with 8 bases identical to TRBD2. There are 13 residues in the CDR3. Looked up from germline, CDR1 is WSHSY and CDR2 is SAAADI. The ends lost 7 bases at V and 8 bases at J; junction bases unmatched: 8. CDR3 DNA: TGCGCCAGCATTAGGCGGGAGGAGGGTACGCAGTATTTT. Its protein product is CASIRREEGTQYF.

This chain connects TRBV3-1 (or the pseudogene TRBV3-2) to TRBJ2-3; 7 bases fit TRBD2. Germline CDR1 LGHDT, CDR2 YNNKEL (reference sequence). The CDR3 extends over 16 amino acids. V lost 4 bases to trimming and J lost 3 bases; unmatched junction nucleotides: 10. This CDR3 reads CASSPQWGGRTDTQYF. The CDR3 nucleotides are TGTGCCAGCAGCCCCCAGTGGGGAGGGAGGACAGATACGCAGTATTTT.

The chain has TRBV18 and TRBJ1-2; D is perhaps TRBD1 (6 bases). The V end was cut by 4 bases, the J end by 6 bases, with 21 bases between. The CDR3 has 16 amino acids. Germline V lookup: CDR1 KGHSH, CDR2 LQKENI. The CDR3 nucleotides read TGTGCCAGCTCACTAACGACAGGATCCCGAAGCGATGGCTACACCTTC. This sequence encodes CASSLTTGSRSDGYTF. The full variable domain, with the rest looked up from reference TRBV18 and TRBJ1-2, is NAGVMQNPRHLVRRRGQEARLRCSPMKGHSHVYWYRQLPEEGLKFMVYLQKENIIDESGMPKERFSAEFPKEGPSILRIQQVVRGDSAAYFCASSLTTGSRSDGYTFGSGTRLTVV.

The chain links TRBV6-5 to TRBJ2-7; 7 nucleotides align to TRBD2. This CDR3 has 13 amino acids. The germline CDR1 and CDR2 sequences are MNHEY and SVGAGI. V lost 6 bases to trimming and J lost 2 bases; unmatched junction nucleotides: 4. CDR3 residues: CASRGGNTYEQYF. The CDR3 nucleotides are TGTGCCAGCAGGGGAGGGAATACCTACGAGCAGTACTTC.

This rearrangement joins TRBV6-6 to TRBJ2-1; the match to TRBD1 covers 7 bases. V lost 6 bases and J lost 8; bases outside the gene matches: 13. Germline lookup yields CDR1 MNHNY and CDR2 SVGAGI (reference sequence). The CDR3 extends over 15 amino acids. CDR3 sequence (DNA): TGTGCCAGCAGACCTCAGGGGGAAGGATACGATGAGCAGTTCTTC. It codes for CASRPQGEGYDEQFF.

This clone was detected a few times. The DNA of the CDR3 is TGTGCCAGCAGTCCCGGGGGACAGGGCCAAATACGCAATCAGCCCCAGCATTTT. It codes for CASSPGGQGQIRNQPQHF. The genes are TRBV6-6 and TRBJ1-5; TRBD1 matches at 9 bases. Unmatched junction bases numbered 13, after V lost 5 bases and J lost 2 bases. Germline-derived CDR1 and CDR2 are MNHNY and SVGAGI (reference sequence). The CDR3 runs 18 residues.

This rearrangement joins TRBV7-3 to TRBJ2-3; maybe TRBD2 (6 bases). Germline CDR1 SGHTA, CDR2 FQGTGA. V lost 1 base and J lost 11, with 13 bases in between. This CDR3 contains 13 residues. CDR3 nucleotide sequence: TGTGCCAGCAGCTTAATCGGACTAAGGGGGCAGTATTTT. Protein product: CASSLIGLRGQYF.